This passage covers 9 T cell receptor beta chains from one sample sequenced in a study of shared clonotypes between healthy human individuals. Measured with immunoSEQ multiplex PCR; TCRdb has only the in-frame clones, and not every one. This sample has more than 550,000 clones, with about 92% found just once. Sequenced sample: memory CD8+ T cells from PBMCs. Subset specified: CD45RO+ cells pooled with CCR7-negative TemRA cells. The receptor set was obtained from a man in his late teens or twenties in good health. Some clones in this sample may be carry-over from other donors' samples.

The chain joins TRBV28 to TRBJ1-2; D remains ambiguous. Germline V gives CDR1 MDHEN, CDR2 SYDVKM. The CDR3 sequence is 15 residues long. Trimming shortened V by 6 bases and J by 5 bases, and 19 bases separated the two germline ends. CDR3 loop: CASRAVGPDVYGYTF. The CDR3 DNA reads as TGTGCCAGCAGAGCGGTTGGGCCAGATGTGTATGGCTACACCTTC.

This chain links TRBV27 with TRBJ2-1; 7 bases map to TRBD1. This CDR3 has 17 residues. V was pared by 6 bases and J by 7 bases, with 18 bases of the junction left unmatched. CDR1 and CDR2 from the germline V gene are MNHEY and SMNVEV (reference sequence). As DNA, the CDR3 is TGTGCCAGCAGGACTGGGACAGTCGTTTCCCTGTGGAATGAGCAGTTCTTC. Its protein product is CASRTGTVVSLWNEQFF.

The J gene is TRBJ2-7, the V gene TRBV4-2; a weak D match, TRBD1 (6 bases). Trimming took 1 base from V and 1 from J, leaving 17 bases between them. CDR3 size: 17 residues. CDR1 is LGHNA, CDR2 YNFKEQ, per germline. The CDR3, as DNA: TGTGCCAGCAGCCAAGCGACTGGACAGTTAACATCCTACGAGCAGTACTTC. It translates to CASSQATGQLTSYEQYF.

The J gene is TRBJ2-7, the V gene TRBV19; D possibly corresponds to TRBD1 (6 bases). Germline loops: CDR1 LNHDA, CDR2 SQIVND (reference sequence). V was trimmed by 5 bases and J by 7 bases, leaving 15 bases between them. This CDR3 has 13 residues. This CDR3 is CASSARDTREQYF. CDR3 sequence (DNA): TGTGCCAGTAGTGCTAGGGACACTCGGGAGCAGTACTTC. Filled out from reference TRBV19 and TRBJ2-7, the complete variable domain reads DGGITQSPKYLFRKEGQNVTLSCEQNLNHDAMYWYRQDPGQGLRLIYYSQIVNDFQKGDIAEGYSVSREKKESFPLTVTSAQKNPTAFYLCASSARDTREQYFGPGTRLTVT.

The CDR3 protein is CASSLGKGVFTGELFF. The DNA of the CDR3 is TGTGCCAGCAGCCTTGGGAAGGGAGTTTTCACCGGGGAGCTGTTTTTT. This chain joins TRBV4-2 and TRBJ2-2; D perhaps matches TRBD2 (5 bases). This CDR3 has 16 residues. V shed 4 bases and J shed 4 bases, with 16 bases lying between them. Germline CDR1 reads LGHNA; CDR2 reads YNFKEQ.

This chain joins TRBV5-6 and TRBJ1-5; D might be TRBD1 (6 bases). CDR1 SGHDT and CDR2 YYEEEE come from the germline V gene. The CDR3 is made up of 14 amino acids. V shed 7 bases and J shed 2 bases, with 13 bases lying between them. Here the CDR3 DNA reads TGTGCCAGCGGATCGTACAGGGGCAATCAGCCCCAGCATTTT. This gives the protein CASGSYRGNQPQHF.

V usage is TRBV9 and J usage is TRBJ2-7, with TRBD1 as a possible D gene (5 bases). The CDR3 is made up of 12 amino acids. The ends were cut back, 2 bases at V and 5 bases at J, with 8 bases in the middle. The germline V gene encodes CDR1 SGDLS and CDR2 YYNGEE. As DNA, the CDR3 is TGTGCCAGCAGCGTCAGGGCTGACGAGCAGTACTTC. Protein sequence: CASSVRADEQYF.

This sequence joins TRBV7-9 and TRBJ2-7; tentative D call: TRBD2 (5 bases). The germline gives CDR1 SEHNR, CDR2 FQNEAQ (reference sequence). CDR3 length equals 11 residues. V shed 4 bases and J shed 9 bases, with 10 bases lying between them. The CDR3 sequence: CASSSEVRQYF. CDR3 in DNA: TGTGCCAGCAGCTCGGAGGTTCGGCAGTACTTC.

The gene calls are TRBV11-2 and TRBJ2-7, with a tentative D call TRBD2 (5 bases). V lost 1 base and J 7 bases, leaving 14 bases between the germline ends. The CDR3 has 14 amino acids. The V gene's germline CDR1 is SGHAT and CDR2 FQNNGV. The CDR3 here is CASSLVVSPGEQYF. CDR3 nucleotide sequence: TGTGCCAGCAGCTTAGTGGTCAGCCCGGGGGAGCAGTACTTC.